The 16 T cell receptor beta chains reported below all come from one sample, sequenced in a study of T cells in Graves' hyperthyroidism and ophthalmopathy (dated by TCRdb to the late 2010s). The library relied on multiplex PCR. These reads were obtained on an Illumina HiSeq 2000. Amplification of TCR beta CDR3 regions was carried out from RNA transcripts. The first round of RT-PCR for the TCR CDR3 was performed with the HTBI primer set and the Qiagen OneStep RT-PCR kit. TCRdb applied fastp at Q25 and MiXCR to the public reads, then kept only in-frame beta chains. CDR3 protein sequences are deduplicated, and each keeps its most common genes and DNA. The sample has over 350,000 distinct CDR3 sequences on record, roughly 14% of them singletons. The top ten clonotypes cover 13% of the sample. Sequencing used blood. These receptors were taken from a man aged 18 to 30 with Graves' ophthalmopathy.

With respect to this clonotype: A much larger clone lies one base from this, so it may be a read error. The gene calls are TRBV5-1 and TRBJ2-1, with 14 positions matching TRBD2. The CDR3 sequence is 17 residues long. Germline loops: CDR1 SGHRS, CDR2 YFSETQ. Here the CDR3 reads CVSSPTSGRALYNEQFF. As DNA, the CDR3 is TGCGTCAGCAGCCCGACTAGCGGGAGGGCCCTCTACAATGAGCAGTTCTTC.

There are many counts of this clonotype. The CDR3 DNA sequence: TGCGCCAGCAGCCAAAGCGGGAGTAGTCCAGATACGCAGTATTTT. Translated, it gives CASSQSGSSPDTQYF. J is TRBJ2-3 and V is TRBV5-1, with 8 bases fitting TRBD2. CDR3 size: 15 residues. Looked up from germline, CDR1 is SGHRS and CDR2 is YFSETQ. The ends lost 4 bases at V and 4 bases at J; junction bases unmatched: 8.

At least ten counts were recorded for this clonotype. This chain uses TRBV5-1 with TRBJ1-1, with unresolved D. CDR1 is SGHRS and CDR2 is YFSETQ in the germline V gene. The CDR3 length is 15 residues. The V end was cut by 2 bases, the J end by 1 base, with 12 bases between. CDR3 protein: CASSFSPTRNTEAFF. As DNA, the CDR3 is TGCGCCAGCAGCTTTTCCCCTACACGGAACACTGAAGCTTTCTTT.

This clonotype was detected ten times or more. The chain joins TRBV6-2 or TRBV6-3 to TRBJ1-1; D is undetermined. The V gene's germline CDR1 is MNHEY and CDR2 SVGEGT. There are 14 residues in the CDR3. Between the trimmed V and J ends, which lost 2 bases and 0 bases, there was a span of 7 bases. The DNA for the CDR3 is TGTGCCAGCAGTTACCCTAACATGAACACTGAAGCTTTCTTT. Protein product: CASSYPNMNTEAFF.

This clonotype occurred a few times. The chain joins TRBV12-3 or TRBV12-4 to TRBJ2-4; tentative D call: TRBD1 (7 bases). The CDR3 loop spans 21 amino acids. The ends were cut back, 6 bases at V and 0 bases at J, with 30 bases in the middle. CDR3 residues: CASSPGGDGSLMSKAKNIQYF. For the CDR3, the DNA is TGTGCCAGCAGCCCAGGGGGAGACGGGAGCCTGATGAGCAAAGCCAAAAACATTCAGTACTTC.

This clonotype was counted ten times or more. V is TRBV7-9 and J is TRBJ2-2, with a possible D match to TRBD2 (5 bases). Germline values: CDR1 SEHNR, CDR2 FQNEAQ (reference sequence). Trimming cost V 2 bases and J 1 base, with 23 bases left between them. The CDR3 is 20 residues long. The CDR3 is CASSLRFKLLGLGNTGELFF. The CDR3, as DNA: TGTGCCAGCAGCTTACGTTTTAAGTTACTAGGACTTGGGAACACCGGGGAGCTGTTTTTT.

The table lists this clonotype with many counts. The chain links TRBV3-1 to TRBJ1-2; 8 nucleotides line up with TRBD1. Germline CDR1 LGHDT, CDR2 YNNKEL (reference sequence). The ends lost 8 bases at V and 5 bases at J; junction bases unmatched: 7. The CDR3 totals 13 residues. The CDR3 DNA sequence: TGTGCCAGCGACCCCGGGACAGGTTATGGCTACACCTTC. It specifies CASDPGTGYGYTF.

This clonotype was detected ten times or more. The chain combines TRBV7-9 with TRBJ1-1; 8 bases align to TRBD1. Germline V gene lookup returns CDR1 SEHNR and CDR2 FQNEAQ (reference sequence). This CDR3 contains 16 residues. The junction had 9 bases not matched to a gene; V was cut back by 5 bases and J by 1 base. CDR3 bases: TGTGCCAGCAGCCCCTGGACAGGGTTACGGAACACTGAAGCTTTCTTT. Its protein product is CASSPWTGLRNTEAFF.

This clonotype turned up a few times. The chain is built from TRBV4-2 and TRBJ1-1; the match to TRBD1 covers 7 bases. This CDR3 spans 19 amino acids. CDR1 is LGHNA and CDR2 is YNFKEQ in the germline V gene. The junction had 16 bases not matched to a gene; V was cut back by 1 base and J by 2 bases. CDR3 amino acids: CASSQASVGGAGANTEAFF. The CDR3 DNA reads as TGTGCCAGCAGCCAAGCTTCGGTAGGGGGCGCGGGGGCAAACACTGAAGCTTTCTTT.

This clonotype was counted a few times. V and J are TRBV11-3 and TRBJ2-3, with D perhaps TRBD2 (5 bases). This CDR3 region has 18 residues. CDR1 and CDR2 from the germline V gene are SGHNT and YENEEA. Trimming pared 0 bases from V and 2 bases from J, leaving 18 bases between. In DNA, the CDR3 is TGTGCCAGCAGCTTAGATGGTGGAGGTTACGGAGACACAGATACGCAGTATTTT. Protein: CASSLDGGGYGDTDTQYF.

This clonotype appeared many times. This chain joins TRBV7-9 and TRBJ1-1; perhaps TRBD1 as D (5 bases). The V and J ends lost 1 base and 6 bases respectively, with 9 bases between them. From germline, CDR1 is SEHNR and CDR2 FQNEAQ (reference sequence). This CDR3 contains 13 residues. For the CDR3, the DNA is TGTGCCAGCAGCTTAGTGACAGTATCTGAAGCTTTCTTT. As protein: CASSLVTVSEAFF.

This clonotype was counted many times. V and J are TRBV12-3 or TRBV12-4 and TRBJ1-2; D is unclear. Trimming cost V 1 base and J 2 bases, with 5 bases left between them. CDR3 length: 13 amino acids. The CDR3 loop is CASSLDSNYGYTF. Written as DNA, the CDR3 is TGTGCCAGCAGTTTAGACTCAAACTATGGCTACACCTTC.

The sample holds many counts of this clonotype. The chain employs TRBV11-2 and TRBJ2-2, with TRBD2 matching over 8 bases. The CDR3 consists of 18 residues. Germline V gives CDR1 SGHAT, CDR2 FQNNGV. The J segment lost 7 bases and the V segment lost 4 bases, leaving 17 bases of the junction unmatched. The CDR3 DNA reads as TGTGCCAGCAGCTATTCCCCCTTCGGGAGGGCCTTGGGCGGGGAGCTGTTTTTT. It translates to CASSYSPFGRALGGELFF.

In this sample, this clonotype turned up many times. V usage is TRBV20-1 and J usage is TRBJ1-2; TRBD1 aligns across 7 bases. The CDR3 is made up of 15 amino acids. Trimming at V came to 0 bases and at J to 5 bases, leaving 9 bases not matched to a gene. Germline CDR1 is DFQATT and CDR2 is SNEGSKA (reference sequence). CDR3 protein: CSARDTGQAAYGYTF. As DNA, the CDR3 is TGCAGTGCTAGAGATACTGGACAGGCGGCTTATGGCTACACCTTC.

This clonotype was found many times. The chain has TRBV3-1 and TRBJ2-3; 16 nucleotides match TRBD2. Germline V gene lookup returns CDR1 LGHDT and CDR2 YNNKEL (reference sequence). The junction had 2 bases not matched to a gene; V was cut back by 6 bases and J by 5 bases. The CDR3 contains 15 residues. CDR3 DNA sequence: TGTGCCAGCAGTGGGACTAGCGGGGGGGGAGATACGCAGTATTTT. Translation: CASSGTSGGGDTQYF.

This clonotype was observed many times. The CDR3 is CASSPDGMRAQYF. CDR3 bases: TGTGCCAGCAGCCCGGACGGGATGCGGGCCCAGTACTTC. The chain joins TRBV3-1 to TRBJ2-5, with D possibly matching TRBD2 (5 bases). CDR3 length: 13 residues. V was cut by 4 bases and J by 9 bases, with 15 bases left in between. Germline V lookup: CDR1 LGHDT, CDR2 YNNKEL (reference sequence).